The 9 T cell receptor beta chains given below trace back to one sample, sequenced in a study of blood T cell repertoires in COVID-19. Libraries were prepared by immunoSEQ multiplex PCR; TCRdb keeps only in-frame clonotypes and omits some of them. The sample contains 100,000 or so clones, about 80% of which appear only once. Input material: peripheral blood. These receptors originate from a woman in her seventies with acute or convalescent COVID-19.

The chain joins TRBV12-3 or TRBV12-4 to TRBJ1-2, with unresolved D. The CDR3 contains 13 residues. V dropped 3 bases and J dropped 13 bases, with 18 bases sitting between them. The CDR3 here is CASSLDLGEASTF. CDR3 DNA sequence: TGTGCCAGCAGTTTGGATTTAGGTGAGGCGTCCACCTTC.

The genes are TRBV19 and TRBJ1-1; 11 positions agree with TRBD1. The CDR3 spans 17 residues. Unmatched junction bases numbered 7, after V lost 4 bases and J lost 0 bases. Germline CDR1 and CDR2: LNHDA and SQIVND (reference sequence). CDR3 residues: CASSSGGTGGMNTEAFF. The CDR3 DNA follows: TGTGCCAGTAGTAGTGGCGGGACAGGGGGTATGAACACTGAAGCTTTCTTT.

The genes are TRBV9 and TRBJ1-2; D is possibly TRBD1 (6 bases). The germline gives CDR1 SGDLS, CDR2 YYNGEE. The V end was cut by 6 bases, the J end by 3 bases, with 15 bases between. The CDR3 covers 14 residues. The CDR3 nucleotides are TGTGCCAGCACCGGGACATCGAGGGACTATGGCTACACCTTC. Protein: CASTGTSRDYGYTF. The whole variable domain, filled in from reference TRBV9 and TRBJ1-2, reads DSGVTQTPKHLITATGQRVTLRCSPRSGDLSVYWYQQSLDQGLQFLIQYYNGEERAKGNILERFSAQQFPDLHSELNLSSLELGDSALYFCASTGTSRDYGYTFGSGTRLTVV.

This chain connects TRBV10-2 to TRBJ1-6; D not resolved. CDR1 and CDR2 (germline): WSHSY, SAAADI. The ends were cut back, 6 bases at V and 3 bases at J, with 9 bases in the middle. CDR3 length equals 14 residues. CDR3 protein: CASSDTFYNSPLHF. The CDR3, as DNA: TGCGCCAGCAGCGACACTTTCTATAATTCACCCCTCCACTTT.

The rearrangement joins TRBV7-9 to TRBJ1-1; possible D gene TRBD1, 6 bases. The CDR3 runs to 15 residues. Germline V gene lookup returns CDR1 SEHNR and CDR2 FQNEAQ (reference sequence). V lost 7 bases and J 1 base, leaving 16 bases between the germline ends. The CDR3 reads CASIMGQMGNTEAFF. CDR3 nucleotides: TGTGCCAGCATCATGGGACAAATGGGGAACACTGAAGCTTTCTTT.

This clone was counted a few times. CDR3 region: CAWNPEKSGPQHF. CDR3 nucleotide sequence: TGTGCCTGGAACCCGGAAAAATCAGGGCCCCAGCATTTT. This chain uses TRBV30 with TRBJ1-5, with D unresolved. CDR1 is GTSNPN, CDR2 SVGIG, per germline (reference sequence). Trimming took off 4 bases at V and 9 bases at J, with 16 bases between the two ends. This CDR3 is built from 13 residues.

The chain recombines TRBV27 with TRBJ1-1; TRBD1 aligns across 7 bases. Germline V gene data show CDR1 as MNHEY and CDR2 as SMNVEV (reference sequence). CDR3 length: 13 residues. J gave up 1 base and V 7 bases, and 3 bases lay outside the gene matches. The CDR3 spells CASKGTANTEAFF. Written as DNA, the CDR3 is TGTGCCAGCAAAGGGACAGCGAACACTGAAGCTTTCTTT.

The chain combines TRBV11-2 with TRBJ2-3; 7 positions match TRBD1. Trimming removed 4 bases from V and 0 bases from J; junction bases left unmatched: 1. Germline CDR1 SGHAT, CDR2 FQNNGV. The CDR3 runs to 14 residues. CDR3 in DNA: TGTGCCAGCAGCTGGGGACAGAGCACAGATACGCAGTATTTT. Translated, it gives CASSWGQSTDTQYF.

This clone appeared once. In nucleotides, the CDR3 is TGTGCCTGGAGTACGACAGGGCTAGGCACCGGGGAGCTGTTTTTT. Translation gives CAWSTTGLGTGELFF. The chain joins TRBV30 to TRBJ2-2, with 7 positions matching TRBD1. Germline CDR1 and CDR2: GTSNPN and SVGIG (reference sequence). V was clipped by 2 bases and J by 4 bases; unmatched bases: 7. This CDR3 is 15 amino acids long.